Listed below are T cell receptor beta chains from one sample, sequenced in a study of response to subunit inactivated influenza vaccine. Each CDR3 protein gets one entry after TCRdb re-called the RT-PCR reads with MiXCR. The sample records about 190,000 distinct CDR3 sequences, around 15% being singletons. Sequences were derived from CD8+ T cells sorted from PBMCs, sampled around 5 days after vaccination. The receptors were sampled from a man aged 50 or older who received an inactivated influenza vaccine. Both conserved end residues are part of each CDR3. D genes are given only for firm matches. Size is omitted from some rows. Given values are once, few, many or a class for expanded clones.

abundance	d_gene	v_gene	j_gene	CDR3aa	CDR3nt
NA	NA	TRBV4-3	TRBJ1-2	CASSQADGANYGYTF	TGCGCCAGCAGCCAAGCCGACGGGGCTAACTATGGCTACACCTTC
few	TRBD1	TRBV7-3	TRBJ2-1	CASSARTGVTNEQFF	TGTGCCAGCAGCGCACGGACAGGGGTGACGAATGAGCAGTTCTTC
NA	NA	TRBV4-2	TRBJ2-7	CASSQEEGTRSYEQYF	TGTGCCAGCAGCCAAGAGGAGGGGACGCGCTCCTACGAGCAGTACTTC
many	NA	TRBV14	TRBJ1-2	CASSQTTVGYTF	TGTGCCAGCAGCCAAACGACGGTGGGCTACACCTTC
NA	TRBD2	TRBV7-9	TRBJ2-1	CASSPGLAMNEQFF	TGTGCCAGCAGCCCGGGACTAGCGATGAATGAGCAGTTCTTC
few	NA	TRBV7-2	TRBJ2-7	CASSLARVGDYEQYF	TGTGCCAGCAGCTTAGCCCGAGTCGGAGACTACGAGCAGTACTTC
few	TRBD1	TRBV27	TRBJ2-7	CASSLSIRQGAYEQYF	TGTGCCAGCAGTTTATCGATAAGACAGGGGGCGTACGAGCAGTACTTC
many	NA	TRBV12-3/TRBV12-4	TRBJ2-1	CASSLVRADNEQFF	TGTGCCAGCAGTTTAGTTCGGGCAGACAATGAGCAGTTCTTC
NA	NA	TRBV4-3	TRBJ1-5	CASSLWATGNQPQHF	TGCGCCAGCAGCTTATGGGCTACAGGGAATCAGCCCCAGCATTTT
NA	NA	TRBV27	TRBJ1-2	CASSLSSGNYGYTF	TGTGCCAGCAGTTTATCCTCAGGGAACTATGGCTACACCTTC
NA	NA	TRBV2	TRBJ2-1	CASSEGGGYYNEQFF	TGTGCCAGCAGTGAAGGGGGAGGCTACTACAATGAGCAGTTCTTC
few	NA	TRBV6-5	TRBJ2-2	CASSYDITLGTGELFF	TGTGCCAGCAGTTACGATATTACCCTAGGCACCGGGGAGCTGTTTTTT
NA	NA	TRBV28	TRBJ2-3	CASSMGGPTDTQYF	TGTGCCAGCTCAATGGGGGGGCCCACAGATACGCAGTATTTT
NA	TRBD2	TRBV14	TRBJ2-1	CASSQGAAGRNEQFF	TGTGCCAGCAGCCAAGGGGCAGCGGGAAGGAATGAGCAGTTCTTC
NA	NA	TRBV5-1	TRBJ2-7	CASSLGTADYEQYF	TGCGCCAGCAGCTTGGGGACAGCTGACTACGAGCAGTACTTC
few	NA	TRBV6-1	TRBJ2-6	CASSRNSGANVLTF	TGTGCCAGCAGCCGAAACTCTGGGGCCAACGTCCTGACTTTC
few	TRBD2	TRBV19	TRBJ2-2	CASSVPGLATGELFF	TGTGCCAGTAGTGTCCCGGGACTAGCTACCGGGGAGCTGTTTTTT
NA	TRBD2	TRBV11-1	TRBJ2-7	CASSPWTSGSFRPYEQYF	TGTGCCAGCAGCCCTTGGACTAGCGGGAGCTTCCGACCGTACGAGCAGTACTTC
many	NA	TRBV29-1	TRBJ2-7	CSVAWGPYEQYF	TGCAGCGTTGCTTGGGGCCCCTACGAGCAGTACTTC
many	NA	TRBV29-1	TRBJ2-7	CSVEVAGSDYEQYF	TGCAGCGTTGAAGTCGCGGGGTCCGACTACGAGCAGTACTTC
NA	TRBD1	TRBV7-9	TRBJ2-7	CASSPYGTGHYEQYF	TGTGCCAGCAGCCCCTATGGGACAGGGCACTACGAGCAGTACTTC
few	TRBD2	TRBV9	TRBJ2-1	CASSVAGGGYYNEQFF	TGTGCCAGCAGCGTAGCCGGCGGGGGGTACTACAATGAGCAGTTCTTC
NA	TRBD2	TRBV4-1	TRBJ2-2	CASSSQSGTINTGELFF	TGCGCCAGCAGTAGTCAGAGCGGGACTATTAACACCGGGGAGCTGTTTTTT
many	TRBD1	TRBV29-1	TRBJ2-7	CSVAGQVEQYF	TGCAGCGTTGCGGGACAGGTAGAGCAGTACTTC
NA	NA	TRBV6-5	TRBJ2-5	CAIGWSETQYF	TGTGCCATCGGGTGGTCGGAGACCCAGTACTTC
few	TRBD1	TRBV9	TRBJ2-7	CASSVGGQGAKYF	TGTGCCAGCAGCGTAGGGGGACAGGGGGCGAAGTACTTC
NA	NA	TRBV28	TRBJ1-5	CASGQDSKHQPQHF	TGTGCCAGCGGCCAGGACAGCAAACATCAGCCCCAGCATTTT
NA	NA	TRBV28	TRBJ2-5	CATRRRGQETQYF	TGTGCCACCCGGAGGCGCGGACAAGAGACCCAGTACTTC
many	TRBD2	TRBV30	TRBJ2-1	CAWSVGVLAGGYNEQFF	TGTGCCTGGAGTGTAGGAGTACTAGCGGGGGGGTACAATGAGCAGTTCTTC
many	NA	TRBV27	TRBJ2-2	CASSPRVSGELFF	TGTGCCAGCAGTCCAAGGGTATCCGGGGAGCTGTTTTTT
few	TRBD2	TRBV9	TRBJ2-2	CASSVESGVGTGELFF	TGTGCCAGCAGCGTTGAAAGCGGGGTAGGCACCGGGGAGCTGTTTTTT
NA	TRBD2	TRBV7-9	TRBJ2-1	CASSLTSGGLYNEQFF	TGTGCCAGCAGCTTAACTAGCGGGGGGCTCTACAATGAGCAGTTCTTC
few	TRBD2	TRBV6-2/TRBV6-3	TRBJ2-2	CASSALAGNTGELFF	TGTGCCAGCAGTGCTTTAGCGGGAAACACCGGGGAGCTGTTTTTT
NA	NA	TRBV29-1	TRBJ2-3	CSVEEENTDTQYF	TGCAGCGTTGAAGAAGAGAACACAGATACGCAGTATTTT
few	NA	TRBV3-1	TRBJ1-5	CASSQEGNNQPQHF	TGTGCCAGCAGCCAAGAGGGTAACAATCAGCCCCAGCATTTT
NA	TRBD2	TRBV27	TRBJ2-1	CASSIGTSGINEQFF	TGTGCCAGCAGTATCGGGACTAGCGGGATAAATGAGCAGTTCTTC
many	NA	TRBV19	TRBJ2-1	CASSFYYEQFF	TGTGCCAGTAGTTTTTATTATGAGCAGTTCTTC
NA	NA	TRBV6-5	TRBJ1-5	CASSWGENQPQHF	TGTGCCAGCAGTTGGGGCGAGAATCAGCCCCAGCATTTT
NA	TRBD1	TRBV12-3/TRBV12-4	TRBJ2-1	CASSGQGGYNEQFF	TGTGCCAGCAGCGGACAGGGGGGCTACAATGAGCAGTTCTTC
NA	NA	TRBV3-1	TRBJ2-1	CASSRDREEVITYNEQFF	TGTGCCAGCAGCCGTGATAGGGAAGAGGTAATAACCTACAATGAGCAGTTCTTC
NA	NA	TRBV25-1	TRBJ2-2	CASSEFGGLNTGELFF	TGTGCCAGCAGTGAATTTGGGGGTTTAAACACCGGGGAGCTGTTTTTT
few	NA	TRBV27	TRBJ2-7	CASSSWRALYEQYF	TGTGCCAGCAGTTCCTGGCGGGCCCTCTACGAGCAGTACTTC
NA	NA	TRBV20-1	TRBJ2-5	CSASSGERGYQETQYF	TGCAGTGCTAGTTCTGGAGAACGGGGGTACCAAGAGACCCAGTACTTC
NA	NA	TRBV28	TRBJ2-3	CASSFAGGSDTLYF	NA
NA	TRBD2	TRBV9	TRBJ2-7	CASSAGGAPSYEQYF	TGTGCCAGCAGCGCCGGGGGGGCCCCCTCCTACGAGCAGTACTTC
many	TRBD2	TRBV15	TRBJ2-1	CATSRLAGPNNEQFF	TGTGCCACCAGCAGACTAGCGGGACCTAACAATGAGCAGTTCTTC
few	TRBD2	TRBV12-3/TRBV12-4	TRBJ2-5	CASSPLAGEETQYF	TGTGCCAGCAGTCCACTAGCGGGGGAAGAGACCCAGTACTTC
NA	TRBD1	TRBV13	TRBJ2-1	CASSDRESSYNEQFF	TGTGCCAGCAGCGACAGGGAGAGCTCCTACAATGAGCAGTTCTTC
few	NA	TRBV21-1	TRBJ1-6	CASSKAERGKEASPLHF	TGTGCCAGCAGCAAAGCCGAGCGGGGGAAGGAGGCTTCACCCCTCCACTTT
NA	NA	TRBV6-5	TRBJ1-1	CASSYGPSPNTEAFF	TGTGCCAGCAGTTACGGGCCATCCCCAAACACTGAAGCTTTCTTT
few	NA	TRBV5-5	TRBJ2-3	CASSLEAGVWDTQYF	TGTGCCAGCAGCTTGGAGGCAGGGGTTTGGGATACGCAGTATTTT
NA	TRBD1	TRBV5-1	TRBJ2-7	CASGPTGYSYEQYF	TGCGCCAGCGGCCCGACAGGGTACTCCTACGAGCAGTACTTC
few	TRBD1	TRBV5-1	TRBJ2-5	CASGWTGGKETQYF	TGCGCCAGCGGGTGGACAGGGGGAAAGGAGACCCAGTACTTC
few	NA	TRBV6-2/TRBV6-3	TRBJ2-7	CASSYTLYEQYF	TGTGCCAGCAGTTACACGCTATACGAGCAGTACTTC
few	NA	TRBV29-1	TRBJ2-1	CSVDWRDANEQFF	TGCAGCGTTGATTGGCGGGACGCCAATGAGCAGTTCTTC
NA	NA	TRBV5-6	TRBJ2-7	CASSLEVGGGYEQYF	TGTGCCAGCAGCTTGGAAGTGGGAGGGGGCTACGAGCAGTACTTC
few	TRBD2	TRBV5-1	TRBJ2-7	CASSFNRDYLYEQYF	TGCGCCAGCAGCTTCAATCGGGACTACTTGTACGAGCAGTACTTC
few	NA	TRBV6-5	TRBJ1-1	CASSYLGSNTEAFF	TGTGCCAGCAGTTATTTGGGGAGCAACACTGAAGCTTTCTTT
NA	TRBD1	TRBV6-1	TRBJ2-1	CASRSGTGRNEQFF	TGTGCCAGCAGGTCCGGGACAGGGAGGAATGAGCAGTTCTTC